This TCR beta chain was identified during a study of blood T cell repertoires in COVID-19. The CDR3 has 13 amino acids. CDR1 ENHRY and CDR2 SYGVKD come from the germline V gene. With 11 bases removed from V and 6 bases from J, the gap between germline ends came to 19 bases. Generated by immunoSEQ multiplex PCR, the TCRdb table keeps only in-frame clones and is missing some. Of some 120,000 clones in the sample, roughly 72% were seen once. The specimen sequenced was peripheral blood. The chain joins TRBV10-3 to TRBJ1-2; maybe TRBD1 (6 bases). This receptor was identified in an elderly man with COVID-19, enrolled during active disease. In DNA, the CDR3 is TGTGCCTCCCTGGGGCAGGGGCCCCATGGCTACACCTTC. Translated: CASLGQGPHGYTF.